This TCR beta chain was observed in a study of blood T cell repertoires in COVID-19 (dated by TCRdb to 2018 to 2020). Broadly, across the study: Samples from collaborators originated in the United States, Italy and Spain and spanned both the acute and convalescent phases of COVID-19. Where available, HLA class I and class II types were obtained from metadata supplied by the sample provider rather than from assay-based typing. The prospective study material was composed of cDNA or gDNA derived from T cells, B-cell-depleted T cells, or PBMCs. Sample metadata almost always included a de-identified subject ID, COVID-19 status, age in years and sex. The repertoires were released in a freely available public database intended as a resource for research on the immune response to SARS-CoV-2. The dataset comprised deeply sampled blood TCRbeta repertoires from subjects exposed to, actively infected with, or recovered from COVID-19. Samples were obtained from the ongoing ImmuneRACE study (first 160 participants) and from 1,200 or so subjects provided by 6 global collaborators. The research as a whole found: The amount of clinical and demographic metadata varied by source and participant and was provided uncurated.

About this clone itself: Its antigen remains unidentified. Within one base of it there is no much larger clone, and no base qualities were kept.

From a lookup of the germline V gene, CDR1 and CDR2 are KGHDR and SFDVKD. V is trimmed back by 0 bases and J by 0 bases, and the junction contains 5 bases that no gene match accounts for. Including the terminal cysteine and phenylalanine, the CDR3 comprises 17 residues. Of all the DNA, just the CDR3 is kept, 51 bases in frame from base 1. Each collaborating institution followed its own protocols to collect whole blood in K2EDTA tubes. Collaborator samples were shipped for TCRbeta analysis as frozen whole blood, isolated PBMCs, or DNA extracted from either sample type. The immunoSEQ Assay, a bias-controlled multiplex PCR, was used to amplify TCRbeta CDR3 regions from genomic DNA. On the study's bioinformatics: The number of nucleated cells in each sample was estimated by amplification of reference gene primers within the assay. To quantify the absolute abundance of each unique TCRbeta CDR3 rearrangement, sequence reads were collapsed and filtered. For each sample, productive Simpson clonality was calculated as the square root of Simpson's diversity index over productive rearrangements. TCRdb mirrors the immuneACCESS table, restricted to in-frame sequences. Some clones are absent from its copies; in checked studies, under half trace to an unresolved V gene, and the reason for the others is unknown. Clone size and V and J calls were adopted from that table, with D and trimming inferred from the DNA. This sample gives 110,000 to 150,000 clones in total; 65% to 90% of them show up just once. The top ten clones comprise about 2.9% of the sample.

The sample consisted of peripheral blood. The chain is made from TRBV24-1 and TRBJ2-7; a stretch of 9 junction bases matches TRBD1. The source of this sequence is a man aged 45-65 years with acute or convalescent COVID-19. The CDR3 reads CATSDLRQGVSSYEQYF. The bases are TGTGCCACCAGTGATTTGCGACAGGGGGTAAGCTCCTACGAGCAGTACTTC.